This entry is about one T cell receptor (beta chain). The source of the sample is a study of blood T cell repertoires in COVID-19. In the study overall: Spain, Italy and the United States supplied samples that represented acute and convalescent COVID-19. Nucleic acid was either cDNA or gDNA, and it came from T cells, B-cell-depleted T cells, or PBMCs.

The germline V gene encodes CDR1 SGHRS and CDR2 YFSETQ. The CDR3 consists of 16 residues. Trimming took 0 bases from V and 2 from J, leaving 15 bases between them. Participant-reported clinical history was the basis for cohort assignment. Authors' data handling: Quantification of nucleated cells was approximated via reference gene primer amplification. Clones were sequenced by immunoSEQ multiplex PCR, and TCRdb holds only the in-frame ones, with some missing. Clone size and V and J calls were adopted from that table, with D and trimming inferred from the DNA. The sample shows under 200,000 clones, 84% of them seen only once.

The sequencing sample was made of PBMCs or T cells enriched from blood (not recorded which). The V and J genes are TRBV5-1 and TRBJ2-7; D gene ambiguous. The sequence derives from a woman aged 50 to 60 who had recovered from COVID-19. Here the CDR3 DNA reads TGCGCCAGCAGCTTGGCCTCGACTGCACATGCCTACGAGCAGTACTTC. This codes for CASSLASTAHAYEQYF.